These 10 T cell receptor beta chains were all obtained from the same sample, sequenced in a study of shared clonotypes between healthy human individuals. Method: immunoSEQ multiplex PCR; TCRdb's copy keeps in-frame clones and lacks some. The sample yields millions of clones, approximately 92% seen once. Material for sequencing was naive CD4+ T cells sorted from blood. Subset given: CD45RA+ positively selected. These receptor sequences come from a man in his late teens or twenties in good health.

This clone was counted between two and nine times. Other DNA sequences of this sample code for an identical CDR3. This sequence joins TRBV30 and TRBJ1-5; D uncertain. The CDR3 has 14 residues. The V end lost 1 base, the J end lost 0 bases, and 7 bases lay between the germline ends. Germline V gene sequence: CDR1 GTSNPN, CDR2 SVGIG (reference sequence). The CDR3 DNA reads TGTGCCTGGAGTGCGACGAATAGCAATCAGCCCCAGCATTTT. Its protein product is CAWSATNSNQPQHF.

This clone was detected only once. V gene TRBV6-1 combines with J gene TRBJ1-4, with no clear D. Germline loops: CDR1 MNHNS, CDR2 SASEGT. The CDR3 is 12 residues long. The ends were cut back, 1 base at V and 11 bases at J, with 8 bases in the middle. CDR3 in amino acids: CASSEVGGKLFF. CDR3 sequence (DNA): TGTGCCAGCAGTGAAGTCGGCGGGAAACTGTTTTTT.

On this clone itself: A read error may explain this, as a much larger clone is one base away. Additional DNA sequences in this sample encode the identical CDR3. As DNA, the CDR3 is TGTGCCAGCAGCTTCCAAGAGACCCAGTACTTC. Residues: CASSFQETQYF. The rearrangement uses TRBV5-8 and TRBJ2-5; unclear D gene. The CDR3 length is 11 residues. CDR1 and CDR2 (germline): SGHTS, YDEGEE. V shed 2 bases and J shed 1 base, with 0 bases lying between them.

J is TRBJ2-3 and V is TRBV7-9, with no clear D. With 1 base removed from V and 5 bases from J, the gap between germline ends came to 10 bases. Per the germline V gene, CDR1 is SEHNR and CDR2 is FQNEAQ (reference sequence). The CDR3 has 14 residues. The CDR3: CASSLGQHVDTQYF. DNA of the CDR3: TGTGCCAGCAGCTTAGGCCAGCATGTAGATACGCAGTATTTT.

V and J are TRBV29-1 and TRBJ2-7; 11 positions agree with TRBD2. V lost 7 bases, J lost 7 bases, and 9 bases stayed unmatched. CDR1 and CDR2 (germline): SQVTM, ANQGSEA. CDR3 size: 13 residues. CDR3 DNA sequence: TGCAGCGAGCTAGCGGGAGGAGTGGGAGAGCAGTACTTC. Amino acid sequence: CSELAGGVGEQYF.

This rearrangement joins TRBV9 to TRBJ1-2; no firm D call. Trimming pared 2 bases from V and 4 bases from J, leaving 12 bases between. The V gene's germline CDR1 is SGDLS and CDR2 YYNGEE. This CDR3 has 14 amino acids. CDR3 nucleotide sequence: TGTGCCAGCAGCGTGGACCGCGCCCTCTATGGCTACACCTTC. Protein sequence: CASSVDRALYGYTF. Together with reference TRBV9 and TRBJ1-2, the CDR3 gives the full variable domain: DSGVTQTPKHLITATGQRVTLRCSPRSGDLSVYWYQQSLDQGLQFLIQYYNGEERAKGNILERFSAQQFPDLHSELNLSSLELGDSALYFCASSVDRALYGYTFGSGTRLTVV.

Turning to this clone: Other DNA variants within this sample encode the same CDR3. V is TRBV10-3 and J is TRBJ2-5, with no clear D. Germline lookup yields CDR1 ENHRY and CDR2 SYGVKD. Trimming removed 0 bases at V and 3 bases at J, with 5 bases between. The CDR3 extends over 13 amino acids. CDR3 protein: CAISESGEETQYF. CDR3 in DNA: TGTGCCATCAGTGAGTCAGGAGAAGAGACCCAGTACTTC.

With regard to this clone: Other DNA sequences from this sample encode an identical CDR3 as well. This chain joins TRBV2 and TRBJ2-1, with 8 positions matching TRBD2. V was clipped by 4 bases and J by 4 bases; unmatched bases: 3. The CDR3 is 14 amino acids. Germline assignment: CDR1 SNHLY and CDR2 FYNNEI. Here the CDR3 DNA reads TGTGCCAGCAGTGCACTAGCGGCTTACAATGAGCAGTTCTTC. Translation gives CASSALAAYNEQFF.

The chain couples TRBV28 to TRBJ1-5; no clear D gene. This CDR3 spans 12 amino acids. V dropped 4 bases and J dropped 3 bases, with 4 bases sitting between them. Germline lookup yields CDR1 MDHEN and CDR2 SYDVKM. The CDR3 coding sequence is TGTGCCAGCAGTTGGTTCAATCAGCCCCAGCATTTT. Residues: CASSWFNQPQHF.

Notes on this clone: The sample carries other DNA sequences with the same CDR3. The chain recombines TRBV7-6 with TRBJ1-1; D not certain. Germline V CDR1 and CDR2: SGHVS, FNYEAQ. Trimming took 2 bases from V and 2 from J, leaving 6 bases between them. The CDR3 has 13 residues. The CDR3 DNA is TGTGCCAGCAGCTTATTGGGCAACACTGAAGCTTTCTTT. This sequence encodes CASSLLGNTEAFF.